This T cell receptor beta chain is drawn from a study of blood T cell repertoires in COVID-19. The data were produced by immunoSEQ multiplex PCR, yet TCRdb's version contains in-frame clones alone and is incomplete. The table shows 250,000 to 300,000 clones, with about nine tenths occurring only once. The receptor was isolated from a woman aged 40 to 50 who had recovered from COVID-19. Material for sequencing was PBMCs or T cells enriched from blood (not recorded which).

CDR3 in DNA: TGTGCCAGCAGTCCCGGACTAGCGGGAGTAGAAGATACGCAGTATTTT. It codes for CASSPGLAGVEDTQYF. The chain carries TRBV6-2 or TRBV6-3 and TRBJ2-3; 13 bases fit TRBD2. CDR1 is MNHEY, CDR2 SVGEGT, per germline. V lost 5 bases, J lost 5 bases, and 7 bases stayed unmatched. The CDR3 contains 16 residues.